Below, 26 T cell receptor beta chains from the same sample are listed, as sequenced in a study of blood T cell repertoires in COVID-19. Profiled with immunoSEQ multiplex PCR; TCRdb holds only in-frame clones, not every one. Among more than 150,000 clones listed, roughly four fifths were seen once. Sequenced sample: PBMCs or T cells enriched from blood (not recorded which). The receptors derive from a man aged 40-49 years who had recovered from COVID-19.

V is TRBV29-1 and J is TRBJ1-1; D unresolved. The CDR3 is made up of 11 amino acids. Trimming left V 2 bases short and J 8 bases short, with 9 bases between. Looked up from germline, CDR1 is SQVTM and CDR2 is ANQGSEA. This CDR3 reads CSVESSGEAFF. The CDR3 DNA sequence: TGCAGCGTTGAAAGTTCCGGGGAAGCTTTCTTT.

The CDR3 sequence: CASSQVRTALLYGYTF. The CDR3 DNA reads TGTGCCAGCAGCCAAGTGCGTACAGCTTTGTTGTATGGCTACACCTTC. This chain links TRBV3-1 (or the pseudogene TRBV3-2) with TRBJ1-2; D remains unclear. The V and J ends lost 1 base and 5 bases respectively, with 17 bases between them. Germline V gives CDR1 LGHDT, CDR2 YNNKEL (reference sequence). The CDR3 is 16 amino acids.

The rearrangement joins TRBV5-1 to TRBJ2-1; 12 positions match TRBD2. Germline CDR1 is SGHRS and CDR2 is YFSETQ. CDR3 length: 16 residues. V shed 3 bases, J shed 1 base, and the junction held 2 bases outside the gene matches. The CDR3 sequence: CASSSGTSGSYNEQFF. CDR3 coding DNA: TGCGCCAGCAGCTCGGGGACTAGCGGGTCCTACAATGAGCAGTTCTTC.

In DNA form, the CDR3 reads TGCGCCAGCAGCTTGGGACAGATTACCTACGAGCAGTACTTC. Residues: CASSLGQITYEQYF. The rearrangement joins TRBV5-1 to TRBJ2-7; weak D call: TRBD1 (5 bases). The germline V gene encodes CDR1 SGHRS and CDR2 YFSETQ. This CDR3 has 14 residues. V was clipped by 0 bases and J by 2 bases, with 9 bases between them.

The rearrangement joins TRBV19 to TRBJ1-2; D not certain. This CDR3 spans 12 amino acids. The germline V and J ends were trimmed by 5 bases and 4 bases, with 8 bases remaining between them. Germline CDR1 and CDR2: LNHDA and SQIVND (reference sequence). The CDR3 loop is CASSLRSYGYTF. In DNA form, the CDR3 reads TGTGCCAGTAGTCTCAGGTCCTATGGCTACACCTTC. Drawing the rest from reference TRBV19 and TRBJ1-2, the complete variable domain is DGGITQSPKYLFRKEGQNVTLSCEQNLNHDAMYWYRQDPGQGLRLIYYSQIVNDFQKGDIAEGYSVSREKKESFPLTVTSAQKNPTAFYLCASSLRSYGYTFGSGTRLTVV.

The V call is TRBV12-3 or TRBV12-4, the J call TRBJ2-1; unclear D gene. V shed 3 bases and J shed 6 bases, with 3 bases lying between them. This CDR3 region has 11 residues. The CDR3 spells CASSFFNEQFF. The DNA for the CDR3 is TGTGCCAGCAGTTTCTTCAATGAGCAGTTCTTC.

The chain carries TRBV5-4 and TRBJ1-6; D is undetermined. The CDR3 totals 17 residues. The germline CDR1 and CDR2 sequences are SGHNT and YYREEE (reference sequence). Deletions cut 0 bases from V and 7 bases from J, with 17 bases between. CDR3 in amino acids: CASSLEAGGGGNSPLHF. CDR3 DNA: TGTGCCAGCAGCTTGGAAGCAGGAGGAGGTGGGAATTCACCCCTCCACTTT.

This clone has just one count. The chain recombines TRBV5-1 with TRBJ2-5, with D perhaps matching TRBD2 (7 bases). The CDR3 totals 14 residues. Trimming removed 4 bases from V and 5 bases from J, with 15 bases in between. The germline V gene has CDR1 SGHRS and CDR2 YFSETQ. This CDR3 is CASSLPGGRETQYF. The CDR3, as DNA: TGCGCCAGCAGCCTTCCGGGGGGCCGTGAGACCCAGTACTTC.

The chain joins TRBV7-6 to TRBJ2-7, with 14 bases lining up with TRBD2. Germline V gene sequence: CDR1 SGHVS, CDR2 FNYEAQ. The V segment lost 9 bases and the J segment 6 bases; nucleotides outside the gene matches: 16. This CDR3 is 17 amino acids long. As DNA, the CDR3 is TGTGCCAGACTAGGGGGGACTAGCGGGAGTCGGCGGTCCGAGCAGTACGTC. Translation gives CARLGGTSGSRRSEQYV.

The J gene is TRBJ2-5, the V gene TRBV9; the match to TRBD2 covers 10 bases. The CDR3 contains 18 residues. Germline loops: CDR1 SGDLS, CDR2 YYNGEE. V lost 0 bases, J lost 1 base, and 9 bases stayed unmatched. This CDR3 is CASSVETSGPQGQETQYF. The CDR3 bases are TGTGCCAGCAGCGTAGAGACTAGCGGGCCCCAGGGCCAAGAGACCCAGTACTTC.

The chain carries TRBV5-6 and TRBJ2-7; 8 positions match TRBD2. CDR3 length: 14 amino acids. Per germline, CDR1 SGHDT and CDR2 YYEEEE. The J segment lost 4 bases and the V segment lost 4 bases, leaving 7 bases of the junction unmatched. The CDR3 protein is CASSIPGLGYEQYV. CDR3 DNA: TGTGCCAGCAGCATCCCGGGACTAGGTTACGAGCAGTACGTC.

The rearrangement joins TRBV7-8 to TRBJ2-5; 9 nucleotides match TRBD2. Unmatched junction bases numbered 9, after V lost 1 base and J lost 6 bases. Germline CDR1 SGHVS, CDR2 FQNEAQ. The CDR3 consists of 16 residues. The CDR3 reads CASSLVGSGSRKTQYF. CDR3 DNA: TGTGCCAGCAGCTTAGTTGGTAGCGGGAGTAGAAAGACCCAGTACTTC.

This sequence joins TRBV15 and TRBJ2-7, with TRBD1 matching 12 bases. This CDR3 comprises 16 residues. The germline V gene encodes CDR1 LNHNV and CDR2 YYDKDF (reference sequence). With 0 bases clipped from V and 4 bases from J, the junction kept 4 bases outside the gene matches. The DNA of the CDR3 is TGTGCCACCAGCAGAGATAGGGGACAGGGGGCATACGAGCAGTACTTC. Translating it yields CATSRDRGQGAYEQYF.

CDR3 nucleotides: TGTGCCAGCAGTTTAGGTAGGGCAGGGGGCTCCTACGAGCAGTACTTC. Protein: CASSLGRAGGSYEQYF. The rearrangement joins TRBV28 to TRBJ2-7; 7 bases line up with TRBD1. CDR3 length equals 16 residues. J gave up 0 bases and V 2 bases, and 7 bases lay outside the gene matches. Germline loops: CDR1 MDHEN, CDR2 SYDVKM.

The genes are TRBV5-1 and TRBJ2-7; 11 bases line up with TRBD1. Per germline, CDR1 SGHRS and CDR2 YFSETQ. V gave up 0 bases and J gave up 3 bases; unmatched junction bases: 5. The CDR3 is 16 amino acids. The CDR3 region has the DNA TGCGCCAGCAGCTTGGGGTTCGGGACAGGGGGCTACGAGCAGTACTTC. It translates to CASSLGFGTGGYEQYF.

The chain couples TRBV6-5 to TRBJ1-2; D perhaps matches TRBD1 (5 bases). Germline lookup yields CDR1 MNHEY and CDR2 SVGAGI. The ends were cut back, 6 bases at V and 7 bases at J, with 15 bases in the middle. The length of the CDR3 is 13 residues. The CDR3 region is CASRLSGGSGYTF. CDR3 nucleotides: TGTGCCAGCAGATTGTCGGGGGGAAGTGGCTACACCTTC.

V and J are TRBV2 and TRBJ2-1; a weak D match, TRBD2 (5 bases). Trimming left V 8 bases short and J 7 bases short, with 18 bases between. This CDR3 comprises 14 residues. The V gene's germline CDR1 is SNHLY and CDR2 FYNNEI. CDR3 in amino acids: CASGSGTYGNEQFF. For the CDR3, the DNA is TGTGCCAGCGGGAGCGGTACCTACGGGAATGAGCAGTTCTTC.

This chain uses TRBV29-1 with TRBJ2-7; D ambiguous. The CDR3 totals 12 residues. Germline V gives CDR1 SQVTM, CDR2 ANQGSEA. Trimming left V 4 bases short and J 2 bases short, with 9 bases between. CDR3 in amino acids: CSVVDQTYEQYV. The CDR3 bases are TGCAGCGTTGTAGACCAGACCTACGAGCAGTACGTC.

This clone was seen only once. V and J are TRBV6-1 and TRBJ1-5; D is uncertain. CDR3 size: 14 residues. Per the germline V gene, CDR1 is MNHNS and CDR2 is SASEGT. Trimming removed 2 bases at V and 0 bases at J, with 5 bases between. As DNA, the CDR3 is TGTGCCAGCAGTGAATATGTTAGCAATCAGCCCCAGCATTTT. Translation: CASSEYVSNQPQHF.

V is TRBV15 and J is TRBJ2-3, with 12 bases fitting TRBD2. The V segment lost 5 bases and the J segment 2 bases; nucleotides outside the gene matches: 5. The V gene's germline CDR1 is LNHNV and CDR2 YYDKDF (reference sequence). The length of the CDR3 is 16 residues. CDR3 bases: TGTGCCACCAGCGTCGGACTAGCGGGACTCACAGATACGCAGTATTTT. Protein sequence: CATSVGLAGLTDTQYF.

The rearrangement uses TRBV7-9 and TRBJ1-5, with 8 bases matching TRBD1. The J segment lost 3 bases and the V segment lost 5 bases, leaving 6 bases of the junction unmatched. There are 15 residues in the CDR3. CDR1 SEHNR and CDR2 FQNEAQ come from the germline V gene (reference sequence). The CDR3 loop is CASSLGQGNNQPQHF. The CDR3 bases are TGTGCCAGCAGCCTCGGACAGGGTAACAATCAGCCCCAGCATTTT.

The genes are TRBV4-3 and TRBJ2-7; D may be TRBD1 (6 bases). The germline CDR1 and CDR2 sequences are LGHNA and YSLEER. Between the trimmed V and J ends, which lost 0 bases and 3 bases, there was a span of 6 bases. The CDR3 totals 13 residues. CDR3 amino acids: CASSQDRGYEQYV. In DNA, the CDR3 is TGCGCCAGCAGCCAAGACAGGGGCTACGAGCAGTACGTC.

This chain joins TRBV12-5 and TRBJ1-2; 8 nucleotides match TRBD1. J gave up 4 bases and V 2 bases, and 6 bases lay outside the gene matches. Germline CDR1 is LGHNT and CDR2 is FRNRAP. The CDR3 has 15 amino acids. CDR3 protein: CASGLPGTGGYGYTF. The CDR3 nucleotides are TGTGCTAGTGGTTTGCCCGGAACAGGGGGCTATGGCTACACCTTC. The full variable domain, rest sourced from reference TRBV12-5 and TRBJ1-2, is DARVTQTPRHKVTEMGQEVTMRCQPILGHNTVFWYRQTMMQGLELLAYFRNRAPLDDSGMPKDRFSAEMPDATLATLKIQPSEPRDSAVYFCASGLPGTGGYGYTFGSGTRLTVV.

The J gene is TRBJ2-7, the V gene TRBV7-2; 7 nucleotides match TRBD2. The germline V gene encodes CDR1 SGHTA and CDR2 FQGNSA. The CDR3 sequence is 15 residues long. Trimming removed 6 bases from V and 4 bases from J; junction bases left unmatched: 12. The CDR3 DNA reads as TGTGCCAGCAGTCCAGAGGCTAGCGGACTTTACGAGCAGTACGTC. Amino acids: CASSPEASGLYEQYV.

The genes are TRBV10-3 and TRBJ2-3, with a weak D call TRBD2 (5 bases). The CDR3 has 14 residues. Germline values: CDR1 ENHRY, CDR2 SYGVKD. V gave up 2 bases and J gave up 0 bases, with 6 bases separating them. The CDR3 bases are TGTGCCATCAGTGAGGAGGGTAGCACAGATACGCAGTATTTT. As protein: CAISEEGSTDTQYF.

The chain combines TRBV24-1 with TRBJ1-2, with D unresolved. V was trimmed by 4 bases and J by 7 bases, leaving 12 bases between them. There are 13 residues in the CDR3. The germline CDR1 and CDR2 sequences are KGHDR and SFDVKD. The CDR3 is CATSERQDRGYTF. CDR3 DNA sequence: TGTGCCACCAGTGAAAGGCAGGATCGTGGCTACACCTTC.